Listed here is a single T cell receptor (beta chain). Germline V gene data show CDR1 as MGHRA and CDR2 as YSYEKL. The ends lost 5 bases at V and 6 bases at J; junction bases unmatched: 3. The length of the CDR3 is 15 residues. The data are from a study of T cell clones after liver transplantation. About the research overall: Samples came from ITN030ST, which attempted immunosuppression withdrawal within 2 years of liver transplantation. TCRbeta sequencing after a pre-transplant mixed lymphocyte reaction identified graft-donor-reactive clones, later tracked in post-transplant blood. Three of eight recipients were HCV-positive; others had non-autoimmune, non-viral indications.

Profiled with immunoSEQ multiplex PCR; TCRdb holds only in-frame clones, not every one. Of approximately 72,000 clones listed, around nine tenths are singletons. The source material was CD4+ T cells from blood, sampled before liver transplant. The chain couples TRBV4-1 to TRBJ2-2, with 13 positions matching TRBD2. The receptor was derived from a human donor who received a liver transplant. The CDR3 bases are TGCGCCAGCAGCACAACTAGCGGGAGGGCCGGGGAGCTGTTTTTT. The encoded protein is CASSTTSGRAGELFF.